This T cell receptor (beta chain) was retrieved from a study of cytomegalovirus exposure and HLA in healthy donors. Study context: HLA-typed donors were the source of 83 million or so unique TCRs held in an early data release.

Study-wide points: Earlier analysis found most TCR beta V segments productive about 87% or about 30% of the time. Usually a TCR sequence was rare, but some public TCRs were found in many donors.

Per the germline V gene, CDR1 is SNHLY and CDR2 is FYNNEI. V shed 4 bases and J shed 3 bases, with 10 bases lying between them. This CDR3 contains 13 residues. About this clone: Its target is not known.

The PCR used 60 Vbeta and 13 Jbeta primers. Measured with immunoSEQ multiplex PCR; TCRdb has only the in-frame clones, and not every one. The profile shows about 40,000 clones, roughly 82% of them singletons. This TCR was recovered from a woman aged 18 to 35 in good health and CMV-seropositive. The chain carries TRBV2 and TRBJ2-7; D possibly corresponds to TRBD1 (6 bases). Sequenced sample: PBMCs. The CDR3 sequence: CASSGQQGYEQYF. The CDR3 coding sequence is TGTGCCAGCAGTGGTCAACAGGGCTACGAGCAGTACTTC.